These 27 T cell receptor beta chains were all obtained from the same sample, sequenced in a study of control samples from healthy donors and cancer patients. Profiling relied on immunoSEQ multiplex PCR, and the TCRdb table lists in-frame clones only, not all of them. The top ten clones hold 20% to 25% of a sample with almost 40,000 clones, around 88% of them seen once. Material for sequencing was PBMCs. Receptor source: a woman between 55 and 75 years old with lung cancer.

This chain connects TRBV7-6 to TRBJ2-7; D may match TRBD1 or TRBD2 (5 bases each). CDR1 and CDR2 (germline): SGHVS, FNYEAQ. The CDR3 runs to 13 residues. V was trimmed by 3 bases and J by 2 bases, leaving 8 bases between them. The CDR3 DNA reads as TGTGCCAGCAGCTTCGGGGCTACCTACGAGCAGTACTTC. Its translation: CASSFGATYEQYF.

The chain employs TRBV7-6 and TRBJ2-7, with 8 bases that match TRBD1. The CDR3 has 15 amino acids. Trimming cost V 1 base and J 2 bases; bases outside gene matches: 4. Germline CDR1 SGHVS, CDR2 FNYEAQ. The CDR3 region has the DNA TGTGCCAGCAGCTTAGGGGGGACAGGTACCTACGAGCAGTACTTC. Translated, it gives CASSLGGTGTYEQYF.

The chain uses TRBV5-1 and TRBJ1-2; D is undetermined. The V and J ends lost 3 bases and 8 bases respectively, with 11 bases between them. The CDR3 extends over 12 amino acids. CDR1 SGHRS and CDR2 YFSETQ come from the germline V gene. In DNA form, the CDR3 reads TGCGCCAGCAGCTCTGGAGGCGAGGGCTACACCTTC. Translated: CASSSGGEGYTF.

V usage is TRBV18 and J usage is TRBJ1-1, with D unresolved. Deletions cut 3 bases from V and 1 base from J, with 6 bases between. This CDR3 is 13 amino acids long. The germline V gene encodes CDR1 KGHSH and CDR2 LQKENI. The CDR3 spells CASSPTRNTEAFF. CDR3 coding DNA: TGTGCCAGCTCACCGACCCGGAACACTGAAGCTTTCTTT.

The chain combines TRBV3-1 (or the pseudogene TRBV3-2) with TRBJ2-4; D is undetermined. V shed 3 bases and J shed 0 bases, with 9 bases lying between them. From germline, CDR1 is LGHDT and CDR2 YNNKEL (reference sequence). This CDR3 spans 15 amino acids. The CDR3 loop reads CASSHPKVAKNIQYF. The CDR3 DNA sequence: TGTGCCAGCAGCCACCCCAAGGTAGCCAAAAACATTCAGTACTTC.

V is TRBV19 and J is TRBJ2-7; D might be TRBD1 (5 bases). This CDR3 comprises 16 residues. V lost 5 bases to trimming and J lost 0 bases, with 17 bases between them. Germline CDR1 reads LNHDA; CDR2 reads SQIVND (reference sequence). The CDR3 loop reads CASSALRGALSYEQYF. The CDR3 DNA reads TGTGCCAGTAGTGCCTTAAGGGGCGCCCTCTCCTACGAGCAGTACTTC. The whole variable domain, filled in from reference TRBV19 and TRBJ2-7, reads DGGITQSPKYLFRKEGQNVTLSCEQNLNHDAMYWYRQDPGQGLRLIYYSQIVNDFQKGDIAEGYSVSREKKESFPLTVTSAQKNPTAFYLCASSALRGALSYEQYFGPGTRLTVT.

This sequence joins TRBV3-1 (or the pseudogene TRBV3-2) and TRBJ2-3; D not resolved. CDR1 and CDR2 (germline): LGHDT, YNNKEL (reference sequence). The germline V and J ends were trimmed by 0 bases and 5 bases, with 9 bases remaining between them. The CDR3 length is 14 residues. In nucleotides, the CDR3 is TGTGCCAGCAGCCAAGAAACAGTTATAGATACGCAGTATTTT. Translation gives CASSQETVIDTQYF.

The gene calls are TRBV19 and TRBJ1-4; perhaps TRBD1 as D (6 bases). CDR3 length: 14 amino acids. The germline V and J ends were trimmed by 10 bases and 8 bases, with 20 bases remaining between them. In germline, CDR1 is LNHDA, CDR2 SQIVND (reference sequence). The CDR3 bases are TGTGCCACCACGAGGGGGGGGGCGACGGAAAAACTGTTTTTT. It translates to CATTRGGATEKLFF.

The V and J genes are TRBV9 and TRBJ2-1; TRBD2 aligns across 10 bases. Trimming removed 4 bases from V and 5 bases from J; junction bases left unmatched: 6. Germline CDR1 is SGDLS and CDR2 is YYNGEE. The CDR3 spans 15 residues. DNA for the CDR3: TGTGCCAGCAGCTCGGCCGGGACTAGCGACAATGAGCAGTTCTTC. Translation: CASSSAGTSDNEQFF.

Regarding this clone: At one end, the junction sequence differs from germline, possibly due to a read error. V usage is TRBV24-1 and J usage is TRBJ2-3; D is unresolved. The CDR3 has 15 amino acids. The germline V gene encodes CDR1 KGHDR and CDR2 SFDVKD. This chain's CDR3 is CGTPQAPQVTDTQYF. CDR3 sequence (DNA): TGTGGCACCCCCCAGGCCCCGCAGGTCACAGATACGCAGTATTTT.

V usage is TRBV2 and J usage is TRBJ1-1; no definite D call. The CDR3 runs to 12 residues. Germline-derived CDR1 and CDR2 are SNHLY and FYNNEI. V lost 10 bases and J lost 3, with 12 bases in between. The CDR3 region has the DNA TGTGCCACCACGGTGGGGTACACTGAAGCTTTCTTT. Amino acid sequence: CATTVGYTEAFF.

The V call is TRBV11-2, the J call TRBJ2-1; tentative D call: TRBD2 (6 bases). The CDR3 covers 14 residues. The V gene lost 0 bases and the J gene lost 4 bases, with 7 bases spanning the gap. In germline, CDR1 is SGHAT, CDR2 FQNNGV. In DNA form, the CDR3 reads TGTGCCAGCAGCTTAGACGGGACTTACAATGAGCAGTTCTTC. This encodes CASSLDGTYNEQFF. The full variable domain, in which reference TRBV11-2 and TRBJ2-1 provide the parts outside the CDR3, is EAGVAQSPRYKIIEKRQSVAFWCNPISGHATLYWYQQILGQGPKLLIQFQNNGVVDDSQLPKDRFSAERLKGVDSTLKIQPAKLEDSAVYLCASSLDGTYNEQFFGPGTRLTVL.

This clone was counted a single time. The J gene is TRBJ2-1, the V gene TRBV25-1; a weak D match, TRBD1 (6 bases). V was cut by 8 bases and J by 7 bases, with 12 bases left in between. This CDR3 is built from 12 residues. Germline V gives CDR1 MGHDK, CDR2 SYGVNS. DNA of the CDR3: TGTGCCAGCGGCTTCAGGGGAAATGAGCAGTTCTTC. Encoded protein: CASGFRGNEQFF. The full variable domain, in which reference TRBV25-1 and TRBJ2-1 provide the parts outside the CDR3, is EADIYQTPRYLVIGTGKKITLECSQTMGHDKMYWYQQDPGMELHLIHYSYGVNSTEKGDLSSESTVSRIRTEHFPLTLESARPSHTSQYLCASGFRGNEQFFGPGTRLTVL.

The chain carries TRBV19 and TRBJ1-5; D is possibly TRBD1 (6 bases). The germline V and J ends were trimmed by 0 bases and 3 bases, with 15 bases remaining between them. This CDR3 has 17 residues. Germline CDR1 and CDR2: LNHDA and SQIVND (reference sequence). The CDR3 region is CASSIDGGRGLNQPQHF. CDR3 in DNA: TGTGCCAGTAGTATAGATGGGGGGCGAGGGCTCAATCAGCCCCAGCATTTT.

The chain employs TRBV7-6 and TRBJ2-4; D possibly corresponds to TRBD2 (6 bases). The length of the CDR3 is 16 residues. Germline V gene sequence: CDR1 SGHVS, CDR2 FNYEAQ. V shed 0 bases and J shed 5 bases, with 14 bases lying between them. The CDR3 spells CASSLAPAGLENIQYF. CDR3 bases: TGTGCCAGCAGCTTAGCTCCAGCGGGCCTTGAAAACATTCAGTACTTC.

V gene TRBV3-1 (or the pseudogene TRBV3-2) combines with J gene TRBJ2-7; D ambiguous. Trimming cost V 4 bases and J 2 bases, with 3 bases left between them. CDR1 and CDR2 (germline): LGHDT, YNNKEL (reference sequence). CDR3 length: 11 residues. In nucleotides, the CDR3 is TGTGCCAGCAGCCGTACCTACGAGCAGTACTTC. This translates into CASSRTYEQYF.

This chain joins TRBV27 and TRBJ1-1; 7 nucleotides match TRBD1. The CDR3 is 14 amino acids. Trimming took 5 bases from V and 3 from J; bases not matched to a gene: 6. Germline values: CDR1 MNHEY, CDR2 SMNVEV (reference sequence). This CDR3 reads CASSDRARDTEAFF. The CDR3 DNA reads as TGTGCCAGCAGTGACAGGGCTAGGGACACTGAAGCTTTCTTT.

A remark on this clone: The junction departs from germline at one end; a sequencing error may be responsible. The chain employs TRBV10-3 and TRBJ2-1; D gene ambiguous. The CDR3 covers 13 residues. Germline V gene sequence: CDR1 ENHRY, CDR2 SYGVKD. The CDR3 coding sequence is TGTACCATCAGTGATCTAGTCTCCGATGAGCAGTTCTTC. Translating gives CTISDLVSDEQFF.

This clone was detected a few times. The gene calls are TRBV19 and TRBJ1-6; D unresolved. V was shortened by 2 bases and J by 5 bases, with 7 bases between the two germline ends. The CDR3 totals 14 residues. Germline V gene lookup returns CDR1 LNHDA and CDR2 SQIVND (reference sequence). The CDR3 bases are TGTGCCAGTAGTATACAACGGAATAATTCACCCCTCCACTTT. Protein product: CASSIQRNNSPLHF.

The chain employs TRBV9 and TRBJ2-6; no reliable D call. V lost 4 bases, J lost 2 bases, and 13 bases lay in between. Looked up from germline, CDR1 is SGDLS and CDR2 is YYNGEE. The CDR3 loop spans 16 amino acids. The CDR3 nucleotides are TGTGCCAGCAGCCCCTCTTCGAGTACTGGGGCCAACGTCCTGACTTTC. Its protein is CASSPSSSTGANVLTF.

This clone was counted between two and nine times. CDR3 sequence (DNA): TGTGCCAGCAGCACTTCGGTGAACACTGAAGCTTTCTTT. Encoded protein: CASSTSVNTEAFF. The chain links TRBV6-4 to TRBJ1-1; D remains unclear. Germline V gene sequence: CDR1 MRHNA, CDR2 SNTAGT. Trimming pared 6 bases from V and 0 bases from J, leaving 8 bases between. CDR3 length equals 13 residues.

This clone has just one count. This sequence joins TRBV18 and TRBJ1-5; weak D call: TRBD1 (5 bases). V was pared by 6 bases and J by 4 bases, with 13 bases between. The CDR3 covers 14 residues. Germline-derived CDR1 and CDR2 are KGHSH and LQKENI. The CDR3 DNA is TGTGCCAGCTCGGCTGGGACGCGAAATCAGCCCCAGCATTTT. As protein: CASSAGTRNQPQHF.

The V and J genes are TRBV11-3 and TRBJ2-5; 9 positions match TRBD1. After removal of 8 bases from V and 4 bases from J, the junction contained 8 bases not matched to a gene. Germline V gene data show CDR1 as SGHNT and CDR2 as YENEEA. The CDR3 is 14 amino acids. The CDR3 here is CASSPTGGAETQYF. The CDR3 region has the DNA TGTGCCAGCTCCCCAACAGGGGGCGCAGAGACCCAGTACTTC.

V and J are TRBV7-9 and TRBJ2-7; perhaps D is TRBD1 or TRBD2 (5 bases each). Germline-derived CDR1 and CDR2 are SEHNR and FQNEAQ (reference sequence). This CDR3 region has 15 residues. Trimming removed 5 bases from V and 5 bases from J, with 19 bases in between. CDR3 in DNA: TGTGCCAGCAGCCGCGCCTGGGGGATTGAACACGAGCAGTACTTC. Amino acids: CASSRAWGIEHEQYF. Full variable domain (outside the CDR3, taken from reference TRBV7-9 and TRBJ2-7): DTGVSQNPRHKITKRGQNVTFRCDPISEHNRLYWYRQTLGQGPEFLTYFQNEAQLEKSRLLSDRFSAERPKGSFSTLEIQRTEQGDSAMYLCASSRAWGIEHEQYFGPGTRLTVT.

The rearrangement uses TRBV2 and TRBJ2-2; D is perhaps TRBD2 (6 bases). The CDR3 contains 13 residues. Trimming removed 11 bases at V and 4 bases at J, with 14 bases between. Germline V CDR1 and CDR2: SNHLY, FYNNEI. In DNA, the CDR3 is TGTGCCTCCGGAGGGGAGGTCACCGGGGAGCTGTTTTTT. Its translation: CASGGEVTGELFF.

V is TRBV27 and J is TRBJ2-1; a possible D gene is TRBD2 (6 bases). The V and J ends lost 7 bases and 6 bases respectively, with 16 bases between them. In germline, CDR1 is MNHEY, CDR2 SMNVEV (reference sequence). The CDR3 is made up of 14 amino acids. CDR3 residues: CASTLISGANEQFF. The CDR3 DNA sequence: TGTGCCAGCACTCTTATATCGGGAGCCAATGAGCAGTTCTTC.

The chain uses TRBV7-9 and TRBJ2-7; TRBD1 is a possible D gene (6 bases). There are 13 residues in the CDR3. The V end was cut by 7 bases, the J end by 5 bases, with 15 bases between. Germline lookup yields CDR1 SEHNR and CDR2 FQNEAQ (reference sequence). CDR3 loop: CASILTGGNEQYF. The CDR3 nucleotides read TGTGCCAGCATCCTCACTGGGGGCAACGAGCAGTACTTC.